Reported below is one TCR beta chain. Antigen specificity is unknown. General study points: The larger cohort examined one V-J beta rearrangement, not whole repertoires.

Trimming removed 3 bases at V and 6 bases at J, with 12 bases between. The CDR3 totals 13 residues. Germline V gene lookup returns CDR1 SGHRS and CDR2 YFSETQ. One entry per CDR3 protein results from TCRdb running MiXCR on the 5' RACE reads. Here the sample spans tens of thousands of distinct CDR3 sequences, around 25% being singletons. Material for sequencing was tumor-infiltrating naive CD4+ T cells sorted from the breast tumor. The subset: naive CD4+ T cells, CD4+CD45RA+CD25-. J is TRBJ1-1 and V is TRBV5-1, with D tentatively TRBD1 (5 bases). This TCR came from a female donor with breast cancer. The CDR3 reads CASSWGIGAEAFF. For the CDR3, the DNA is TGCGCCAGCAGCTGGGGGATCGGGGCTGAAGCTTTCTTT.